This T cell receptor (beta chain) originates from a study of blood T cell repertoires in COVID-19. Only one count was recorded for this clone. Germline V gene sequence: CDR1 MNHEY, CDR2 SVGAGI. The CDR3 is 12 residues long. Trimming took 7 bases from V and 6 from J; bases not matched to a gene: 6. This table comes from immunoSEQ multiplex PCR, and its TCRdb copy is limited to in-frame clones, with some not included. The sample includes 300,000 to 350,000 clones, roughly 84% of them seen just once. The chain is built from TRBV6-5 and TRBJ2-7, with 7 nucleotides matching TRBD1. Specimen: PBMCs or T cells enriched from blood (not recorded which). This sequence originates from a woman aged 30 to 39 who had recovered from COVID-19. The CDR3 coding sequence is TGTGCCAGCACCATCACAGGGGCCGAGCAGTACTTC. Protein: CASTITGAEQYF.